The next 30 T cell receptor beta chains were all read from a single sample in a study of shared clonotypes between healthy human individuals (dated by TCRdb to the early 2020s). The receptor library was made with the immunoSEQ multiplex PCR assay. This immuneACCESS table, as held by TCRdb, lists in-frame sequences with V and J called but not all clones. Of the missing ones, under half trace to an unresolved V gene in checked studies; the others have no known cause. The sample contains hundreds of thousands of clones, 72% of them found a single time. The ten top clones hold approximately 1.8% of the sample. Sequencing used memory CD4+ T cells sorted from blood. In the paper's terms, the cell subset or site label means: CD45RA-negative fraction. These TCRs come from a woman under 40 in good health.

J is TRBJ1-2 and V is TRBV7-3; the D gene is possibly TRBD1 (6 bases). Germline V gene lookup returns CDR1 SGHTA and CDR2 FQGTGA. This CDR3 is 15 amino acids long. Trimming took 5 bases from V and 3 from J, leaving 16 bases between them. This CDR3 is CASSRASGVDYGYTF. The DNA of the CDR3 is TGTGCCAGCAGCCGAGCGTCAGGGGTGGACTATGGCTACACCTTC.

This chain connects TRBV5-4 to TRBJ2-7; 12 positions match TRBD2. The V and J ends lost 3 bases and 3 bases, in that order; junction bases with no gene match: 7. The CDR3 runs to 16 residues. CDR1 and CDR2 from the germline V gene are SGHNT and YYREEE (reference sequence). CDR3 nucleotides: TGTGCCAGCAGCTCCAAGACTAGCGGGAGTATCTACGAGCAGTACTTC. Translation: CASSSKTSGSIYEQYF.

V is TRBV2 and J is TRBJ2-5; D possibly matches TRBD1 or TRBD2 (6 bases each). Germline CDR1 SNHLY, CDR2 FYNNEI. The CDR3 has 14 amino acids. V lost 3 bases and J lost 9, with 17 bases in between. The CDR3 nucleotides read TGTGCCAGCAGTGAGACAGACAGGAGGGGGTCCCAGTACTTC. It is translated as CASSETDRRGSQYF. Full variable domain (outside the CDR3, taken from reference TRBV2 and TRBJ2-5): EPEVTQTPSHQVTQMGQEVILRCVPISNHLYFYWYRQILGQKVEFLVSFYNNEISEKSEIFDDQFSVERPDGSNFTLKIRSTKLEDSAMYFCASSETDRRGSQYFGPGTRLLVL.

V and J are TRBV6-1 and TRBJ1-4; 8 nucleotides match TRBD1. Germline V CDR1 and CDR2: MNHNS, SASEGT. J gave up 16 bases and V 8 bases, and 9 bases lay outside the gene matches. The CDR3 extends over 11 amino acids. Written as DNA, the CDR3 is TGTGCCAGCGGACAGGGAATGAAGAGGTTTTTT. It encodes CASGQGMKRFF.

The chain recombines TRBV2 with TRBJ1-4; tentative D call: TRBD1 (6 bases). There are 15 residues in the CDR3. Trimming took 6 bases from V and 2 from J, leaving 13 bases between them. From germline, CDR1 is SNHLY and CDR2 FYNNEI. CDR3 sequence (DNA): TGTGCCAGCAGCCCTGACCAGGGGACTAATGAAAAACTGTTTTTT. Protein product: CASSPDQGTNEKLFF.

DNA of the CDR3: TGTGCCAGCAGCTTTATCCGGCTTGGCGGGCGGCAAGAGACCCAGTACTTC. It is translated as CASSFIRLGGRQETQYF. The genes are TRBV11-2 and TRBJ2-5; a possible D gene is TRBD2 (5 bases). CDR1 is SGHAT, CDR2 FQNNGV, per germline. Trimming shortened V by 3 bases and J by 2 bases, and 19 bases separated the two germline ends. This CDR3 is 17 amino acids long.

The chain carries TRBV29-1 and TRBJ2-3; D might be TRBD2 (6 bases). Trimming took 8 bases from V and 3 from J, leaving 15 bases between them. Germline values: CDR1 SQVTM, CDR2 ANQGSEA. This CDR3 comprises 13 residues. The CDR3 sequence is CSPADGRTDTQYF. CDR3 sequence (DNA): TGCAGCCCCGCCGACGGGAGAACAGATACGCAGTATTTT.

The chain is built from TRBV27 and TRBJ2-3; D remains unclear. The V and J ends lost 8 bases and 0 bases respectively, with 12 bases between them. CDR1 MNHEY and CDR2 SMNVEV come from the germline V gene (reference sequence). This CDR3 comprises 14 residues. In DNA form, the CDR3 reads TGTGCCAGCGGGCGACCAACTAGCACAGATACGCAGTATTTT. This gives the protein CASGRPTSTDTQYF.

CDR3 in amino acids: CASSPTTSYTDTQYF. In DNA form, the CDR3 reads TGTGCCAGCTCACCAACCACCTCCTACACAGATACGCAGTATTTT. This chain links TRBV18 with TRBJ2-3; D unclear. CDR1 is KGHSH and CDR2 is LQKENI in the germline V gene. This CDR3 is 15 amino acids long. V lost 2 bases to trimming and J lost 2 bases, with 11 bases between them. The whole variable domain, remainder taken from reference TRBV18 and TRBJ2-3, is NAGVMQNPRHLVRRRGQEARLRCSPMKGHSHVYWYRQLPEEGLKFMVYLQKENIIDESGMPKERFSAEFPKEGPSILRIQQVVRGDSAAYFCASSPTTSYTDTQYFGPGTRLTVL.

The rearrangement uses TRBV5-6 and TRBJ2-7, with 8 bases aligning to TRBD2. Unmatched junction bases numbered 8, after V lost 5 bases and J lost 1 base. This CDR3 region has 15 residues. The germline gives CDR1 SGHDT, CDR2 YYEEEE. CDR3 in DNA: TGTGCCAGCAGGCTGGGTCTAGCGGGTTCCTACGAGCAGTACTTC. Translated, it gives CASRLGLAGSYEQYF. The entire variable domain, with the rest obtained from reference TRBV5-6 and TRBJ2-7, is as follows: DAGVTQSPTHLIKTRGQQVTLRCSPKSGHDTVSWYQQALGQGPQFIFQYYEEEERQRGNFPDRFSGHQFPNYSSELNVNALLLGDSALYLCASRLGLAGSYEQYFGPGTRLTVT.

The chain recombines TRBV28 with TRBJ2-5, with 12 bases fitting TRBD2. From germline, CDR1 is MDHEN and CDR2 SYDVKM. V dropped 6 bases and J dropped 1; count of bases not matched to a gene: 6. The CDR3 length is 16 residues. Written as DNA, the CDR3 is TGTGCCAGCAGAAAACCGGGACTAGCGGGCCAAGAGACCCAGTACTTC. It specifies CASRKPGLAGQETQYF.

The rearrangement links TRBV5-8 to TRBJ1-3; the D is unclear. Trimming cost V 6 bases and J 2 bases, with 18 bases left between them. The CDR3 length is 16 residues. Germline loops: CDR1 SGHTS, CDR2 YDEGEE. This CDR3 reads CASTGTVGSPGNTIYF. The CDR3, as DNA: TGTGCCAGCACCGGAACTGTTGGTTCGCCTGGAAACACCATATATTTT.

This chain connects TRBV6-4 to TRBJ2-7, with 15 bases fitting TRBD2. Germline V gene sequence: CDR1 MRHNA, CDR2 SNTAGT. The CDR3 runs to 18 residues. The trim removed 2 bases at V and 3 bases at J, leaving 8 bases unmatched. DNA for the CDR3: TGTGCCAGCAGTGACAAAGGACTAGCGGGAGGGGGGTACTACGAGCAGTACTTC. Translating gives CASSDKGLAGGGYYEQYF.

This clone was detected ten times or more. The CDR3 region has the DNA TGTGCCAGCAATCGACAATACTCCTACAATGAGCAGTTCTTC. Translating it yields CASNRQYSYNEQFF. V gene TRBV28 combines with J gene TRBJ2-1; D is unclear. V lost 7 bases and J lost 0, with 10 bases in between. The CDR3 is made up of 14 amino acids. Germline CDR1 and CDR2: MDHEN and SYDVKM.

This CDR3 is CASSRGEETQYF. As DNA, the CDR3 is TGTGCCAGCAGCCGGGGGGAAGAGACCCAGTACTTC. The V call is TRBV7-9, the J call TRBJ2-5, with 7 bases lining up with TRBD2. CDR1 SEHNR and CDR2 FQNEAQ come from the germline V gene (reference sequence). V was clipped by 5 bases and J by 3 bases; unmatched bases: 0. This CDR3 is built from 12 residues.

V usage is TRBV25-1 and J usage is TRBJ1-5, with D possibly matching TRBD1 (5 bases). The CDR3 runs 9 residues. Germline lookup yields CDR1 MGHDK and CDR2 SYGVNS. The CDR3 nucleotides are TGTGTTCGGGGGCAGCCCCAGCATTTT. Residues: CVRGQPQHF. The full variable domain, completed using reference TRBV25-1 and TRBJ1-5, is EADIYQTPRYLVIGTGKKITLECSQTMGHDKMYWYQQDPGMELHLIHYSYGVNSTEKGDLSSESTVSRIRTEHFPLTLESARPSHTSQYLCVRGQPQHFGDGTRLSIL.

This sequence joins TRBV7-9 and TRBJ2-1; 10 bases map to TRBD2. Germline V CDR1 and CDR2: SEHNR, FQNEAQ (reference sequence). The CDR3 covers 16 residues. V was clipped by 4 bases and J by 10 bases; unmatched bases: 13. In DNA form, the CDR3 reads TGTGCCAGCAGCTCCGCCGAAAGCGGGAGGGCCCGGGAGCAGTTCTTC. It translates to CASSSAESGRAREQFF.

The CDR3 region has the DNA TGTGCCAGTAGTCCGCCGGCGGGGAGGGCGGATTCACCCCTCCACTTT. This sequence encodes CASSPPAGRADSPLHF. The chain links TRBV19 to TRBJ1-6, with D uncertain. The germline gives CDR1 LNHDA, CDR2 SQIVND (reference sequence). The V gene lost 5 bases and the J gene lost 8 bases, with 19 bases spanning the gap. The CDR3 spans 16 residues.

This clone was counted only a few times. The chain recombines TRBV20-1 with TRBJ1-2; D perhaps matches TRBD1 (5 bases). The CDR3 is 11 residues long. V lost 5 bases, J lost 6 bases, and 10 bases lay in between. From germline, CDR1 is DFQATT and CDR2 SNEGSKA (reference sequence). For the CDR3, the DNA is TGCAGTGCTTCCCGGGGGGATGGCTACACCTTC. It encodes CSASRGDGYTF.

The CDR3 nucleotides are TGTGCCAGCAGCTCCCCTCGCGGGGACAGGGGAAACAATGAGCAGTTCTTC. This gives the protein CASSSPRGDRGNNEQFF. The chain has TRBV7-9 and TRBJ2-1; 10 nucleotides align to TRBD1. There are 17 residues in the CDR3. Trimming cost V 4 bases and J 5 bases; bases outside gene matches: 11. The germline V gene encodes CDR1 SEHNR and CDR2 FQNEAQ (reference sequence).

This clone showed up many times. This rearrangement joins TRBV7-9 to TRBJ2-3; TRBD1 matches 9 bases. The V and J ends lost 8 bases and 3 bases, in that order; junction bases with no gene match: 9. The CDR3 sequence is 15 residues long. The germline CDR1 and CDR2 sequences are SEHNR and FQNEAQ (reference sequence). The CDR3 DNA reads TGTGCCAGCTCCTACTACAGGGGGCGAACAGATACGCAGTATTTT. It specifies CASSYYRGRTDTQYF.

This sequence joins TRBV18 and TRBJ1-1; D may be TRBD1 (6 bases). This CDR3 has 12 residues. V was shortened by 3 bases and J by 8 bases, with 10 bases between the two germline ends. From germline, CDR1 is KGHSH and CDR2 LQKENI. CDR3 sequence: CASSPGGHEAFF. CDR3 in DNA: TGTGCCAGCTCACCGGGGGGGCACGAAGCTTTCTTT.

The CDR3 coding sequence is TGTGCCAGCAGCTTCGGACAGGGAGGTTCCTACGAGCAGTACTTC. Translated: CASSFGQGGSYEQYF. This chain joins TRBV11-3 and TRBJ2-7; 8 positions agree with TRBD1. The germline gives CDR1 SGHNT, CDR2 YENEEA. V dropped 3 bases and J dropped 1; count of bases not matched to a gene: 5. The CDR3 runs 15 residues.

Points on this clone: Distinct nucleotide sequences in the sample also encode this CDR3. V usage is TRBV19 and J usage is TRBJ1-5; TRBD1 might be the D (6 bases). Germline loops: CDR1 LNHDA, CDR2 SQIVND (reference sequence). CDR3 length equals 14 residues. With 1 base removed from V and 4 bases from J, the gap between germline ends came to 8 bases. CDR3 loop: CASSIGTGNQPQHF. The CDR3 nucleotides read TGTGCCAGTAGTATAGGAACAGGGAATCAGCCCCAGCATTTT.

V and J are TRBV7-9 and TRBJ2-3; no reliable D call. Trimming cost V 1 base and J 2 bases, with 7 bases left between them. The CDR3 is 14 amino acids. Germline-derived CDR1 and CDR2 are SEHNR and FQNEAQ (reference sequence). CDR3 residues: CASSLVTDTDTQYF. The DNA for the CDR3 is TGTGCCAGCAGCTTAGTTACGGACACAGATACGCAGTATTTT. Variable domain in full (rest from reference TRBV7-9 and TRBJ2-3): DTGVSQNPRHKITKRGQNVTFRCDPISEHNRLYWYRQTLGQGPEFLTYFQNEAQLEKSRLLSDRFSAERPKGSFSTLEIQRTEQGDSAMYLCASSLVTDTDTQYFGPGTRLTVL.

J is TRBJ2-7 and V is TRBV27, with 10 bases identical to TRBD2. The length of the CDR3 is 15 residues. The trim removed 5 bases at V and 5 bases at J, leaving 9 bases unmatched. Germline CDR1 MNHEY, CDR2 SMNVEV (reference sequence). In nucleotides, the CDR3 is TGTGCCAGCAGTCCGTGGACTAGCGGAGGTGACGAGCAGTACTTC. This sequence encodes CASSPWTSGGDEQYF.

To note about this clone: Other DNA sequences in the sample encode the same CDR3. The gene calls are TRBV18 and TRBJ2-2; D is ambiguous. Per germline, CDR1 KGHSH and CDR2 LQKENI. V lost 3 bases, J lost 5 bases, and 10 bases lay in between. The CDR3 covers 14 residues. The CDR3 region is CASSPRTETGELFF. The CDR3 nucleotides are TGTGCCAGCTCACCTAGGACGGAGACCGGGGAGCTGTTTTTT.

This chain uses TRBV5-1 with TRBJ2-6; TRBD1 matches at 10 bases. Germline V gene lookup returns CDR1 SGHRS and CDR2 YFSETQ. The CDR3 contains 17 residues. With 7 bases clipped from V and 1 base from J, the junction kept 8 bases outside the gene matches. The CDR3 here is CASAPGQGNSGANVLTF. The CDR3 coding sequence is TGCGCCAGCGCGCCGGGACAGGGGAATTCTGGGGCCAACGTCCTGACTTTC. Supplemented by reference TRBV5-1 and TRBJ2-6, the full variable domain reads KAGVTQTPRYLIKTRGQQVTLSCSPISGHRSVSWYQQTPGQGLQFLFEYFSETQRNKGNFPGRFSGRQFSNSRSEMNVSTLELGDSALYLCASAPGQGNSGANVLTFGAGSRLTVL.

The CDR3 spells CASSWSGSNQPQHF. CDR3 DNA: TGTGCCAGCTCTTGGTCGGGGAGCAATCAGCCCCAGCATTTT. The chain recombines TRBV6-1 with TRBJ1-5, with D unclear. The CDR3 covers 14 residues. The V and J ends lost 8 bases and 1 base respectively, with 12 bases between them. Germline CDR1 MNHNS, CDR2 SASEGT.

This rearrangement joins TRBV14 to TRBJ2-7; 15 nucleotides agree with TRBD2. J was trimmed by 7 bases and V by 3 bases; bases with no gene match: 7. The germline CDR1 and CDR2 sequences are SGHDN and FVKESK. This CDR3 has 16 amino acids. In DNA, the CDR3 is TGTGCCAGCAGCCATCAACCGGGACTAGCGGGAGGTGAGCAGTACTTC. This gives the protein CASSHQPGLAGGEQYF.